This record looks at one T cell receptor (beta chain) sequence and its context. This specimen belongs to a study of PD-1 blockade in classical Hodgkin lymphoma. Turning to the study itself: The nivolumab dose that patients received was 3 mg/kg, given intravenously every 2 weeks.

TCRdb's table, derived via immunoSEQ multiplex PCR, lists solely in-frame clones and lacks some. The sample has some 35,000 clones, around nine tenths seen once. The junction had 7 bases not matched to a gene; V was cut back by 10 bases and J by 2 bases. CDR3 length equals 13 residues. Looked up from germline, CDR1 is SNHLY and CDR2 is FYNNEI. The patients all showed relapse after autologous stem cell transplantation, while their brentuximab vedotin exposure varied. By magnetic negative selection, CD4+ T cells were purified from thawed PBMCs. This material consisted of CD4+ T cells from blood, taken at baseline. The J gene is TRBJ2-5, the V gene TRBV2, with 7 bases identical to TRBD1. This clonotype originated in a human donor with classical Hodgkin lymphoma. CDR3 protein: CANGQETQETQYF. For the CDR3, the DNA is TGTGCCAACGGACAGGAAACTCAAGAGACCCAGTACTTC.